This T cell receptor beta chain derives from a study of blood T cell repertoires in COVID-19. Across the study: T cells, B-cell-depleted T cells, or PBMCs provided the cDNA or gDNA that served as material.

The V end lost 4 bases, the J end lost 5 bases, and 14 bases lay between the germline ends. The CDR3 has 14 residues. Germline V CDR1 and CDR2: LGHDT, YNNKEL (reference sequence). In the source study's methods: For nucleated cells, counts were estimated from reference gene primer amplification. TCRdb's copy holds only in-frame clones and misses some; the assay was immunoSEQ multiplex PCR. For V, J and clone size, that table is used; D and trimming come from the DNA. Of approximately 150,000 clones detected, roughly 87% appear once; the ten largest clones hold roughly 1.5%. The TCR sequence derives from a woman between 45 and 65 years old with acute or convalescent COVID-19. The V and J genes are TRBV3-1 (or the pseudogene TRBV3-2) and TRBJ1-1; D remains ambiguous. The sequenced sample consisted of peripheral blood. The CDR3 DNA is TGTGCCAGCAGCCTTCGGTTAAGCACTACTGAAGCTTTCTTT. Translation gives CASSLRLSTTEAFF.